The entry that follows covers one T cell receptor (beta chain) sequence. This clone has a handful of counts. The clone's antigen remains unknown. No per-base quality is available; no much larger clone lies one base away. The High Capacity cDNA Reverse Transcription Kit was used to reverse transcribe all of the isolated RNA, meaning that expressed TCRB transcripts were what got sequenced. Deep immunoSEQ sequencing was performed on naive, central memory and regulatory T cell samples, with an average of roughly 4 million total reads per sample. Sorted cells were lysed in RLT buffer, and RNA was extracted using DNase-treated RNeasy Micro or Mini kits according to cell number. Each cell subset was processed separately to prevent cross-contamination, with patient and healthy donor samples processed together. TCRB sequences were amplified from cDNA with the immunoSEQ multiplex PCR, producing 87-bp fragments spanning the CDR3 region. Sequencing of the amplicons was done on the Illumina HiSeq platform. The original methods were these. Synthetic template baselines were used to correct PCR bias computationally, reads within Hamming distance 2 were collapsed, and singletons that could not be merged were discarded. By aligning reads against IMGT, V, D and J genes, CDR3 length, and insertions or deletions at six rearrangement sites were assigned. Clonotype counts were normalized to sorted cell number within each subset before computing true diversity and Gini coefficients with the tcR R package. The overlap coefficient, calculated on TCRB nucleotide sequences, was used to measure repertoire sharing. TCRdb holds this immuneACCESS table with in-frame rearrangements only. Some clones are missing; in checked studies, unresolved V genes explain under half, and the rest has no known cause. That table is the source of V, J and clone size, and D and trimming were worked out from the DNA. This sample is represented by about 130,000 clones; 9.2% of them were singletons. About 0.61% of the sample belongs to the ten largest clones.

The data belong to a study of beta chain features in type 1 diabetes (dated by TCRdb to the late 2010s). Notes on the research overall: Patients and healthy donors did not differ in mean age, gender distribution, total cell number or subset yield. Across all samples, about 110 million sorted cells were examined, and cell number per subset correlated strongly with RNA yield. In the study, TCRB repertoires of sorted circulating CD4+ T cell subsets from recently diagnosed type 1 diabetes patients were compared with those of matched healthy donors. Naive and central memory subsets were obtained from all 28 donors, but regulatory and stem cell-like memory subsets were isolated from only 8 patients and roughly 8 healthy donors.

Results and caveats for the whole study, not just this receptor: Naive, central memory and regulatory TCRB repertoires appeared to be more alike among patients than among healthy donors. HLA sub-analyses involved small numbers of individuals, so any influence of HLA type on TCRB rearrangement remained unresolved. Sequencing cDNA rather than genomic DNA could over-represent highly expressing activated cells, although activation and CD3 levels did not differ between groups. Fewer insertions and more nucleotide deletions at VDJ recombination sites were observed in patients with type 1 diabetes, implying thymic rearrangement abnormalities. Type 1 diabetes patients showed a moderate but significant shortening of TCRB CDR3 length in all four CD4+ subsets. PCR might favor shorter templates, but patient and control samples were amplified and corrected together, so any skew would affect both groups equally.

From a lookup of the germline V gene, CDR1 and CDR2 are SGHTA and FQGNSA. Its CDR3 holds 15 amino acids, cysteine through phenylalanine. Only the CDR3 region is kept as DNA, spanning 45 bases read in frame from base 1. V has 1 base trimmed and J has 3 bases trimmed; junction bases matching no gene number 2. A single peripheral blood draw of roughly 0.11 L on average was collected from each donor into heparinised tubes. A BD FACSAria II and a panel including CD45RO, CCR7, CD25, CD127, CD95 and CD27 were used to sort naive, central memory, regulatory and stem cell-like memory CD4+ T cells. Every sorted population had a purity above 95%. Right away, PBMCs were isolated by Lymphoprep density gradient centrifugation and were stained directly, with no culture step. So that batch effects would be minimized, each experiment stained and sorted samples in pairs, pairing one healthy donor with one patient.

The chain couples TRBV7-2 to TRBJ2-3, with 9 middle bases fitting TRBD2. The receptor was isolated from a man aged 18 to 35 in good health. Sequencing input: central memory CD4+ T cells from blood. The sequenced DNA: TGTGCCAGCAGCTTAGGAGCGGGGGGAACAGATACGCAGTATTTT. Its amino acids are CASSLGAGGTDTQYF.